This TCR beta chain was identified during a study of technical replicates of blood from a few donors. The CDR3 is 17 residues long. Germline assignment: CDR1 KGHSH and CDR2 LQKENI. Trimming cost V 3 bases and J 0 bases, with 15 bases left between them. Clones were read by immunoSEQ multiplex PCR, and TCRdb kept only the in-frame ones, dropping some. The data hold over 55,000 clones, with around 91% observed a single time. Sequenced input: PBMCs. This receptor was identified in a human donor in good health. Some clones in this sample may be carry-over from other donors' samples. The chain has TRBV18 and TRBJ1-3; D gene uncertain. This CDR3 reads CASSPLRLEDSGNTIYF. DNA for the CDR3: TGTGCCAGCTCACCCCTCCGGCTGGAGGACTCTGGAAACACCATATATTTT.